This T cell receptor beta chain was observed in a study of blood T cell repertoires in COVID-19. The overall study: COVID-19 samples from acute and convalescent phases originated in the United States, Italy and Spain. T cells, B-cell-depleted T cells, or PBMCs supplied cDNA or gDNA.

Participants reported their clinical history, and cohort assignment relied on those reports. J gave up 4 bases and V 3 bases, and 2 bases lay outside the gene matches. Germline CDR1 LGHNA, CDR2 YNFKEQ. This CDR3 is 15 amino acids long. In the authors' methods: Amplification of reference gene primers provided the estimated nucleated cell counts. The repertoire was sequenced with immunoSEQ multiplex PCR; TCRdb's copy has only in-frame clones and lacks some. For V, J and clone size, that table is used; D and trimming come from the DNA. The table includes approximately 260,000 clones, roughly four fifths detected once.

The chain uses TRBV4-2 and TRBJ2-3, with 12 bases identical to TRBD2. Sample: PBMCs or T cells enriched from blood (not recorded which). The TCR sequence derives from a man between 25 and 39 years old with acute COVID-19. CDR3 DNA: TGTGCCAGCAGCCACTCTAGCGGGGGGGCAGATACGCAGTATTTT. It codes for CASSHSSGGADTQYF.